A selection of T cell receptor beta chains follows, all from one sample in a study of cytomegalovirus exposure and HLA in healthy donors. Here immunoSEQ multiplex PCR was the method, and the copy in TCRdb shows in-frame clones only, minus some. Of some 38,000 clones in the sample, around 49% are singletons; the top ten hold more than 5%. Sequenced material: PBMCs. These receptors were obtained from a woman aged 40 to 50 in good health and CMV-seropositive. The CDR3 runs from the conserved cysteine through the conserved F or W. A D gene is named only where the DNA matches it firmly. Some rows have no size entry. The others give once, few or many, or a class for an expanded clone.

TRBJ2-7	.	TRBV30	.	TGTGCCTGGAGTGTGACAGGCCGACCCCCCTACGAGCAGTACTTC	CAWSVTGRPPYEQYF
TRBJ1-4	once	TRBV7-9	.	TGTGCCAGCAGCTTACTACGGGGAGGTGAAAAACTGTTTTTT	CASSLLRGGEKLFF
TRBJ2-7	.	TRBV7-2	TRBD2	TGTGCCAGCAGCTTAGTCTTTGGGGGGGGCTCCTACGAGCAGTACTTC	CASSLVFGGGSYEQYF
TRBJ2-2	.	TRBV5-1	.	TGCGCCAGCAGCCCAACAAATATACAGGGTTCTGGGGAGCTGTTTTTT	CASSPTNIQGSGELFF
TRBJ2-5	.	TRBV20-1	.	TGCAGTGCTAGCACGGGGGTTATGGGATACTTC	CSASTGVMGYF
TRBJ2-3	.	TRBV18	TRBD2	TGTGCCAGCTCACGGCGGGGGGTAACAGATACGCAGTATTTT	CASSRRGVTDTQYF
TRBJ2-7	.	TRBV18	TRBD2	TGTGCCAGCTCTCACGCGGGACTAGTTAACGAGCAGTACTTC	CASSHAGLVNEQYF
TRBJ1-1	.	TRBV11-2	TRBD1	TGTGCCAGCAGCTACACAGGGGCCCCTGCAGCTTTCTTT	CASSYTGAPAAFF
TRBJ2-1	.	TRBV7-9	.	TGTGCCAGCAGCCCCAGGGTTCGTGATGAGCAGTTCTTC	CASSPRVRDEQFF
TRBJ1-2	.	TRBV28	.	TGTGCTAGCAGTTTATGGCAGGGAGGCTACACCTTC	CASSLWQGGYTF
TRBJ2-1	.	TRBV30	.	TGTGCCTGGAATCGAGGAAATGAGCAGTTCTTC	CAWNRGNEQFF
TRBJ2-1	.	TRBV5-6	TRBD1	TGTGCCAGCAGCGCCCGGGACAGGGGGCTCAATGAGCAGTTCTTC	CASSARDRGLNEQFF
TRBJ1-1	.	TRBV7-9	.	TGTGCCAGCAGCCAAAGATCATTAGAGAACACTGAAGCTTTCTTT	CASSQRSLENTEAFF
TRBJ1-6	.	TRBV2	.	TGTGCCAGCAGTGAACTGCAGGGGAATTCACCCCTCCACTTT	CASSELQGNSPLHF
TRBJ2-2	.	TRBV19	.	TGTGCCAGTAGTATATGGGGTCGGGGCGGGGAGCTGTTTTTT	CASSIWGRGGELFF
TRBJ1-5	.	TRBV4-1	.	TGCGCCAGCAGCCAAGAGGATAGGCGCAGCGGTCAGCCCCAGCATTTT	CASSQEDRRSGQPQHF
TRBJ2-1	.	TRBV20-1	.	TGCAGTGCTAGAGATCTATATGAGCAGTTCTTC	CSARDLYEQFF
TRBJ2-1	.	TRBV7-3	.	TGTGCCAGCAGCCCTCACACCTGGGGGCTCAATGAGCAGTTCTTC	CASSPHTWGLNEQFF
TRBJ2-5	.	TRBV9	TRBD1	TGTGCCAGCAGCGCGAGGGGGCAGCGGGAGACCCAGTACTTC	CASSARGQRETQYF
TRBJ2-1	.	TRBV7-2	.	TGTGCCAGCAGCTCCGGGACTCTAAACAATGAGCAGTTCTTC	CASSSGTLNNEQFF
TRBJ1-3	few	TRBV14	.	TGTGCCAGCAGCCAACGTGGCGGAAACACCATATATTTT	CASSQRGGNTIYF
TRBJ2-6	.	TRBV5-1	.	TGCGCCAGCCATACGGGACAATCCGCCTCTGGGGCCAACGTCCTGACTTTC	CASHTGQSASGANVLTF
TRBJ1-2	few	TRBV14	.	TGTGCCAGCAGCCAAAGCGCCAGGGAAAACTATGGCTACACCTTC	CASSQSARENYGYTF
TRBJ1-1	.	TRBV2	TRBD1	TGTGCCAGCAGCGGACAGGGTAACACTGAAGCTTTCTTT	CASSGQGNTEAFF
TRBJ2-1	.	TRBV5-4	TRBD2	TGTGCCGCAAGCCAAGGCGGGGGGCGGTACAATGAGCAGTTCTTC	CAASQGGGRYNEQFF
TRBJ1-1	.	TRBV5-1	.	TGCGCCAGCAGCTTATCAGGGTTGGCTGAAGCTTTCTTT	CASSLSGLAEAFF
TRBJ1-6	.	TRBV6-7	.	TGTGCCAGCATAAGGGAGTCACCCCTCCACTTT	CASIRESPLHF
TRBJ1-1	few	TRBV7-2	TRBD1	TGTGCCAGCAGCTTTGGGGACAGGGGCGAAGCTTTCTTT	CASSFGDRGEAFF
TRBJ2-3	.	TRBV4-1	TRBD2	TGCGCCAGCAGTAGTACAGGGTTAACCGGGACTAGCGGGGGTTTAATAGATACGCAGTATTTT	CASSSTGLTGTSGGLIDTQYF
TRBJ2-6	.	TRBV10-2	TRBD1	TGCGCCAGCAGAGGAACCAGGGGGCTCGTTTACTCTGGGGCCAACGTCCTGACTTTC	CASRGTRGLVYSGANVLTF
TRBJ2-7	few	TRBV4-1	.	TGCGCCAGCAGCCTGGTGGACAGAATCTACGAGCAGTACTTC	CASSLVDRIYEQYF
TRBJ1-5	.	TRBV27	.	TGTGCCAGCAGGGAGATGACCCAAGGTACTCAGCCCCAGCATTTT	CASREMTQGTQPQHF
TRBJ2-3	.	TRBV30	TRBD1	TGTGCCTACACAGGGGGCCCTTCTCCAGATACGCAGTATTTT	CAYTGGPSPDTQYF
TRBJ1-2	.	TRBV14	.	TGTGCCAGCAGCCAAGGGGGGGATGACTATGGCTACACCTTC	CASSQGGDDYGYTF
TRBJ2-7	.	TRBV11-1	TRBD1	TGTGCCAGCAGCTTACGACAGGGGGCATACGAGCAGTACTTC	CASSLRQGAYEQYF
TRBJ1-5	.	TRBV28	.	TGTGCCAGCAGTTTGAGATCGCGGCCCCAGCATTTT	CASSLRSRPQHF
TRBJ1-5	.	TRBV18	TRBD1	TGTGCCAGCTCACCAGGGACAGGAACGCCCCAGCATTTT	CASSPGTGTPQHF
TRBJ2-3	.	TRBV7-3	.	TGTGCCAGCGCGCTAGGATCCACAGATACGCAGTATTTT	CASALGSTDTQYF
TRBJ2-5	.	TRBV5-4	.	TGTGCCAGCAGCTTGGGAGGCCAAGAGACCCAGTACTTC	CASSLGGQETQYF
TRBJ2-6	.	TRBV6-5	.	TGTGCCAGCAGCCCCACGCGGGCTGGGGCCAACGTCCTGACTTTC	CASSPTRAGANVLTF
TRBJ2-7	.	TRBV5-1	.	TGCGCCAGCAGCTTCTCCGGTTCTAGCTACGAGCAGTACTTC	CASSFSGSSYEQYF
TRBJ1-4	few	TRBV7-9	.	TGTGCCAGCAGCTCGACAGGTGGTGGTAATGAAAAACTGTTTTTT	CASSSTGGGNEKLFF
TRBJ1-5	once	TRBV9	.	TGTGCCAGCAGCTCCTCGCCCCAGCATTTT	CASSSSPQHF
TRBJ2-7	.	TRBV6-1	TRBD1	TGTGCCAGCAGTATCCGGGACAGGGCCAATCACTTC	CASSIRDRANHF
TRBJ2-4	.	TRBV11-2	TRBD2	TGTGCCAGCAGCGCGGGGCTAGCGGGGTTGTGGAACTTC	CASSAGLAGLWNF
TRBJ1-6	few	TRBV7-3	TRBD1	TGTGCCAGCAGCCGGGGACAGTATAATTCACCCCTCCACTTT	CASSRGQYNSPLHF
TRBJ2-5	.	TRBV5-1	TRBD2	TGCGCCAGCAGCTGGGGGACTAGCAGAGAAGAGACCCAGTACTTC	CASSWGTSREETQYF
TRBJ1-2	once	TRBV10-3	.	TGTGCCATCAGTGAAGGGACTTATGGCTACACCTTC	CAISEGTYGYTF
TRBJ2-3	few	TRBV12-5	TRBD2	TGTGCTAGTGGTTTCGGCTACTCGCGGGGGGGACCTAGCACAGATACGCAGTATTTT	CASGFGYSRGGPSTDTQYF
TRBJ2-1	few	TRBV7-9	.	TGTGCCAGCAGTCCGCCCGGGGGGCACTACAATGAGCAGTTCTTC	CASSPPGGHYNEQFF
TRBJ2-7	.	TRBV7-9	TRBD1	TGTGCCAGCAGCTTAGAGGGACAGGGGGCCCCCGAGCAGTACTTC	CASSLEGQGAPEQYF
TRBJ1-1	many	TRBV27	.	TGTGCCAGCAGTTCCTACATCGGACAGAACACTGAAGCTTTCTTT	CASSSYIGQNTEAFF